This entry features one T cell receptor (beta chain) sequence. The data are from a study of technical replicates of blood from several donors. The table came from immunoSEQ multiplex PCR; TCRdb's copy has only in-frame clones and leaves some out. This sample has around 72,000 clones, with under 99% found just once. This CDR3 comprises 18 residues. Germline CDR1 reads KGHSH; CDR2 reads LQKENI. Trimming pared 1 base from V and 0 bases from J, leaving 16 bases between. This receptor was taken from a human donor in good health. The material sequenced was T cells isolated from PBMCs. The genes are TRBV18 and TRBJ1-3; D is ambiguous. CDR3 coding DNA: TGTGCCAGCTCACCACTTCCGCACAGCGGGAGCTCTGGAAACACCATATATTTT. Its protein is CASSPLPHSGSSGNTIYF.